A single sample gave rise to the 21 T cell receptor beta chains below, sequenced in a study of blood T cell repertoires in COVID-19. Sequencing was performed with immunoSEQ multiplex PCR; in TCRdb, only in-frame clones are kept and a portion is missing. This repertoire shows 200,000 to 300,000 clones, roughly 85% found once; its top ten account for approximately 5.1%. The specimen sequenced was peripheral blood. The source of these receptors is a man aged 50 to 60 with COVID-19, enrolled during active disease.

The chain links TRBV28 to TRBJ1-3; 7 bases are a match to TRBD1. CDR1 and CDR2 from the germline V gene are MDHEN and SYDVKM. Trimming at V came to 6 bases and at J to 0 bases, leaving 8 bases not matched to a gene. This CDR3 contains 16 residues. The CDR3 region has the DNA TGTGCCAGCAGACGTCGACAGGGATCCTCTGGAAACACCATATATTTT. Amino acids: CASRRRQGSSGNTIYF.

The rearrangement links TRBV6-2 or TRBV6-3 to TRBJ1-2; D might be TRBD1 (5 bases). CDR1 is MNHEY and CDR2 is SVGEGT in the germline V gene. V dropped 0 bases and J dropped 3 bases, with 11 bases sitting between them. This CDR3 has 15 amino acids. CDR3 loop: CASSYSMVRDYGYTF. The CDR3, as DNA: TGTGCCAGCAGTTACTCGATGGTCAGGGACTATGGCTACACCTTC.

The V gene is TRBV11-2, the J gene TRBJ2-7; 8 bases fit TRBD2. CDR1 is SGHAT, CDR2 FQNNGV, per germline. CDR3 size: 13 residues. The ends lost 5 bases at V and 6 bases at J; junction bases unmatched: 6. DNA of the CDR3: TGTGCCAGCAGCCAACCGGGAGGGTTCGAGCAGTACTTC. It codes for CASSQPGGFEQYF.

The CDR3 region has the DNA TGTGCCAGCAGTGAGGGACTAGCGGAGACCCAGTACTTC. It yields the protein CASSEGLAETQYF. The chain joins TRBV2 to TRBJ2-5, with 10 bases fitting TRBD2. Germline V CDR1 and CDR2: SNHLY, FYNNEI. CDR3 size: 13 residues. V lost 3 bases, J lost 5 bases, and 0 bases stayed unmatched.

V usage is TRBV7-6 and J usage is TRBJ2-3; D is unresolved. Trimming shortened V by 1 base and J by 0 bases, and 5 bases separated the two germline ends. The length of the CDR3 is 14 residues. The germline V gene encodes CDR1 SGHVS and CDR2 FNYEAQ. Here the CDR3 DNA reads TGTGCCAGCAGCTTAGGGGCTAGCACAGATACGCAGTATTTT. This codes for CASSLGASTDTQYF.

V is TRBV30 and J is TRBJ1-4, with D maybe TRBD1 (6 bases). Germline V gives CDR1 GTSNPN, CDR2 SVGIG (reference sequence). Trimming shortened V by 3 bases and J by 7 bases, and 21 bases separated the two germline ends. The length of the CDR3 is 16 residues. For the CDR3, the DNA is TGTGCCTGGAGCTCGGGGGGGGCCCCGGCCGGTGAAAAACTGTTTTTT. Amino acids: CAWSSGGAPAGEKLFF.

The rearrangement uses TRBV28 and TRBJ1-2; tentative D call: TRBD1 (5 bases). V was clipped by 5 bases and J by 1 base, with 8 bases between them. The CDR3 is made up of 13 amino acids. CDR1 and CDR2 from the germline V gene are MDHEN and SYDVKM. CDR3 loop: CASSPGFNYGYTF. In DNA form, the CDR3 reads TGTGCCAGCAGTCCAGGGTTTAACTATGGCTACACCTTC.

V and J are TRBV5-4 and TRBJ2-3, with 9 bases matching TRBD1. Losses at the gene ends were 4 bases for V and 4 bases for J; bases not matched to a gene: 4. The CDR3 has 14 residues. The germline V gene has CDR1 SGHNT and CDR2 YYREEE (reference sequence). CDR3 nucleotides: TGTGCCAGCAGCCCGGGACAGGGAGCAGATACGCAGTATTTT. It yields the protein CASSPGQGADTQYF.

This chain uses TRBV9 with TRBJ2-3; 9 bases line up with TRBD2. Germline CDR1 is SGDLS and CDR2 is YYNGEE. Trimming removed 4 bases from V and 2 bases from J; junction bases left unmatched: 11. This CDR3 comprises 17 residues. The CDR3 DNA reads TGTGCCAGCAGCCTCGCCCCGACTAGCGGCTCCACAGATACGCAGTATTTT. As protein: CASSLAPTSGSTDTQYF.

The CDR3 here is CASSPRAGDSSYNSPLHF. CDR3 sequence (DNA): TGTGCCAGCAGTCCCCGGGCAGGGGATAGCTCCTATAATTCACCCCTCCACTTT. The genes are TRBV27 and TRBJ1-6; the D gene is possibly TRBD1 (6 bases). V was trimmed by 5 bases and J by 0 bases, leaving 17 bases between them. CDR3 size: 18 residues. CDR1 and CDR2 from the germline V gene are MNHEY and SMNVEV (reference sequence).

This clone turned up a few times. The V and J genes are TRBV13 and TRBJ2-7; 8 nucleotides align to TRBD1. V shed 5 bases, J shed 7 bases, and the junction held 7 bases outside the gene matches. The germline V gene encodes CDR1 PRHDT and CDR2 FYEKMQ (reference sequence). The CDR3 loop spans 13 amino acids. CDR3 bases: TGTGCCAGCAGCCCTGGACAGGGATGGGAGCAGTACTTC. This sequence encodes CASSPGQGWEQYF. The full variable domain, in which reference TRBV13 and TRBJ2-7 provide the parts outside the CDR3, is AAGVIQSPRHLIKEKRETATLKCYPIPRHDTVYWYQQGPGQDPQFLISFYEKMQSDKGSIPDRFSAQQFSDYHSELNMSSLELGDSALYFCASSPGQGWEQYFGPGTRLTVT.

The chain combines TRBV19 with TRBJ1-5; possible D gene TRBD1, 6 bases. V was shortened by 7 bases and J by 6 bases, with 10 bases between the two germline ends. Germline assignment: CDR1 LNHDA and CDR2 SQIVND (reference sequence). The CDR3 runs 12 residues. The CDR3 loop is CASTVQGQPQHF. CDR3 in DNA: TGTGCCAGTACCGTACAGGGTCAGCCCCAGCATTTT.

In this sample, this clone turned up a few times. The V and J genes are TRBV5-8 and TRBJ2-2; D is perhaps TRBD1 (5 bases). This CDR3 has 15 residues. Germline assignment: CDR1 SGHTS and CDR2 YDEGEE. Trimming shortened V by 0 bases and J by 3 bases, and 9 bases separated the two germline ends. CDR3: CASSLVGRDTGELFF. For the CDR3, the DNA is TGTGCCAGCAGCTTGGTGGGGCGCGACACCGGGGAGCTGTTTTTT.

The chain links TRBV5-1 to TRBJ2-6; the match to TRBD1 covers 9 bases. CDR1 and CDR2 (germline): SGHRS, YFSETQ. The CDR3 contains 15 residues. The junction had 4 bases not matched to a gene; V was cut back by 9 bases and J by 0 bases. The CDR3 region is CATGTGSSGANVLTF. Here the CDR3 DNA reads TGCGCCACCGGGACAGGGAGCTCTGGGGCCAACGTCCTGACTTTC. The full variable domain, its missing parts supplied by reference TRBV5-1 and TRBJ2-6, is KAGVTQTPRYLIKTRGQQVTLSCSPISGHRSVSWYQQTPGQGLQFLFEYFSETQRNKGNFPGRFSGRQFSNSRSEMNVSTLELGDSALYLCATGTGSSGANVLTFGAGSRLTVL.

This chain connects TRBV19 to TRBJ2-1, with TRBD2 matching over 9 bases. CDR1 is LNHDA, CDR2 SQIVND, per germline (reference sequence). This CDR3 has 13 amino acids. J gave up 6 bases and V 5 bases, and 2 bases lay outside the gene matches. CDR3 sequence: CASSGTSPNEQFF. For the CDR3, the DNA is TGTGCCAGTAGTGGGACTAGCCCCAATGAGCAGTTCTTC.

The chain carries TRBV4-2 and TRBJ2-7; TRBD1 aligns across 7 bases. From germline, CDR1 is LGHNA and CDR2 YNFKEQ. The CDR3 runs 14 residues. The V segment lost 3 bases and the J segment 7 bases; nucleotides outside the gene matches: 9. The CDR3 loop is CASSQSEGAREQYF. As DNA, the CDR3 is TGTGCCAGCAGCCAGTCCGAGGGGGCGCGGGAGCAGTACTTC.

This clone was counted a few times. This rearrangement joins TRBV3-1 (or the pseudogene TRBV3-2) to TRBJ1-4, with no clear D. The germline V gene has CDR1 LGHDT and CDR2 YNNKEL (reference sequence). This CDR3 has 14 residues. With 2 bases removed from V and 8 bases from J, the gap between germline ends came to 12 bases. In DNA form, the CDR3 reads TGTGCCAGCAGCCAAATGAACAGAAGGGAAAAACTGTTTTTT. Protein sequence: CASSQMNRREKLFF.

The chain links TRBV6-5 to TRBJ1-4; D is unresolved. The CDR3 loop spans 13 amino acids. The germline V gene encodes CDR1 MNHEY and CDR2 SVGAGI. The V end was cut by 7 bases, the J end by 11 bases, with 17 bases between. CDR3 DNA: TGTGCCAGCACAGCGCGTTCCATTTCGAAACTGTTTTTT. Protein product: CASTARSISKLFF.

This rearrangement joins TRBV9 to TRBJ2-3; D uncertain. The V gene lost 0 bases and the J gene lost 5 bases, with 13 bases spanning the gap. CDR3 length equals 15 residues. Germline V CDR1 and CDR2: SGDLS, YYNGEE. CDR3 in DNA: TGTGCCAGCAGCGTAGCTGGCCTTGTGCAAGATACGCAGTATTTT. This translates into CASSVAGLVQDTQYF.

The chain is built from TRBV3-1 (or the pseudogene TRBV3-2) and TRBJ2-1, with a tentative D call TRBD2 (7 bases). Germline V gene lookup returns CDR1 LGHDT and CDR2 YNNKEL (reference sequence). Trimming took 0 bases from V and 2 from J, leaving 11 bases between them. The CDR3 totals 16 residues. The CDR3: CASSQEGGGAYNEQFF. In DNA form, the CDR3 reads TGTGCCAGCAGCCAAGAGGGGGGGGGCGCCTACAATGAGCAGTTCTTC.

CDR3 protein: CASSLAGQGVYGYTF. The CDR3 region has the DNA TGTGCCAGCAGCTTGGCGGGACAGGGGGTCTATGGCTACACCTTC. The V call is TRBV5-8, the J call TRBJ1-2, with TRBD1 matching 11 bases. The ends lost 0 bases at V and 4 bases at J; junction bases unmatched: 2. This CDR3 is 15 amino acids long. Germline V gives CDR1 SGHTS, CDR2 YDEGEE.